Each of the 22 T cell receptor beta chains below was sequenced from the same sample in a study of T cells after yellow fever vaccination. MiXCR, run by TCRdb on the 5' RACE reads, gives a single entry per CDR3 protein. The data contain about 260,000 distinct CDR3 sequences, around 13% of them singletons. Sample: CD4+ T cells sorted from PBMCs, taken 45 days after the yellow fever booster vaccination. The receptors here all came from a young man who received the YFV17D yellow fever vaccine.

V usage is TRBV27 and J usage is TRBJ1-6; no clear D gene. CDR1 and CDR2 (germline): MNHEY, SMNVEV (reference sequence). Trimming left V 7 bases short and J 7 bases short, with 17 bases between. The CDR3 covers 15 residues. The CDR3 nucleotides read TGTGCCAGCACCCGACTCGGGGTTTCGAATTCACCCCTCCACTTT. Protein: CASTRLGVSNSPLHF.

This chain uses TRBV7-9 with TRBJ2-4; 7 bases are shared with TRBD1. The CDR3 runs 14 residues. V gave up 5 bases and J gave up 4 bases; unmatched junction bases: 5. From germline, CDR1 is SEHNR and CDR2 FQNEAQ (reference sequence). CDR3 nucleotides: TGTGCCAGCAGCACCTGGGGACAGAAAAACATTCAGTACTTC. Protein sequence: CASSTWGQKNIQYF.

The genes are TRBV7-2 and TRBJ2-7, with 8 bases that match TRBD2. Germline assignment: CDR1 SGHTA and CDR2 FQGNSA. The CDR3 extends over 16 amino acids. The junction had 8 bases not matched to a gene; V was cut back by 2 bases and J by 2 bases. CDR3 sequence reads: CASSLHLAGIPYEQYF. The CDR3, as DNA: TGTGCCAGCAGCTTACACCTAGCGGGTATCCCCTACGAGCAGTACTTC.

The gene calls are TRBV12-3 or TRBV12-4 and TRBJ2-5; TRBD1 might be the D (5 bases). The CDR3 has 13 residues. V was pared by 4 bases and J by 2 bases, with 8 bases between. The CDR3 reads CASSWTPQETQYF. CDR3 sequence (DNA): TGTGCCAGCAGTTGGACACCTCAAGAGACCCAGTACTTC.

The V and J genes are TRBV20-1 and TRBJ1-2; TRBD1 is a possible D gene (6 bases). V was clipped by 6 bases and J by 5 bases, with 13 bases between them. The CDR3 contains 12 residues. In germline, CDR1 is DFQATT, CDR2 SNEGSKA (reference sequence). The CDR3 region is CSAAGDRYGYTF. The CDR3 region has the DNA TGCAGTGCCGCAGGGGATAGGTATGGCTACACCTTC.

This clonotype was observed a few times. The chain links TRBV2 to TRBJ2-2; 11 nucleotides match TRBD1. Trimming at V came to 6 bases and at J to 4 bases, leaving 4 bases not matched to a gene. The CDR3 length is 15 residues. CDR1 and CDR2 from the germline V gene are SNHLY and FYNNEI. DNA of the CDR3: TGTGCCAGCAGGGGGACAGGGGGGCTCACCGGGGAGCTGTTTTTT. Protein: CASRGTGGLTGELFF.

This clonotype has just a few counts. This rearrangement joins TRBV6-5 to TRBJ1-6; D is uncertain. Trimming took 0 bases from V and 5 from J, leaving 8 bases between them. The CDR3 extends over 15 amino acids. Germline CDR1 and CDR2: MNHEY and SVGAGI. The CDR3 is CASSYSSQNNSPLHF. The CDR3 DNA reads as TGTGCCAGCAGTTACTCGAGTCAGAATAATTCACCCCTCCACTTT.

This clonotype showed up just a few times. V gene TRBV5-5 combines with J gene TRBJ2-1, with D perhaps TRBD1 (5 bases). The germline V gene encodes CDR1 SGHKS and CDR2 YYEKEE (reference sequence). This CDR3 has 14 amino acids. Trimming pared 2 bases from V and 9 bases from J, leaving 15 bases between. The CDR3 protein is CASSFRALPGEQFF. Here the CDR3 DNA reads TGTGCCAGCAGCTTCAGGGCCCTGCCTGGTGAGCAGTTCTTC. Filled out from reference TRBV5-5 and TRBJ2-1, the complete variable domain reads DAGVTQSPTHLIKTRGQQVTLRCSPISGHKSVSWYQQVLGQGPQFIFQYYEKEERGRGNFPDRFSARQFPNYSSELNVNALLLGDSALYLCASSFRALPGEQFFGPGTRLTVL.

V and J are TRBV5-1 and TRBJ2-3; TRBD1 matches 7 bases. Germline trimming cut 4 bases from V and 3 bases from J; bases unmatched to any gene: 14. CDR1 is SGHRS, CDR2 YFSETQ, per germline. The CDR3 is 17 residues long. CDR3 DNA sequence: TGCGCCAGCAGCCCCTGGTCTAACGACAGGGCGACAGATACGCAGTATTTT. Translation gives CASSPWSNDRATDTQYF.

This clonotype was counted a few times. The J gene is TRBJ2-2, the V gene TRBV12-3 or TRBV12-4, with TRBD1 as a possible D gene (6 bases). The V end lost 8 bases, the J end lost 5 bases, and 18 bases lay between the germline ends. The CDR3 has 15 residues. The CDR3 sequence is CASGLTGLRTGELFF. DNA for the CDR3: TGTGCCAGCGGCTTGACAGGTTTGAGGACCGGGGAGCTGTTTTTT.

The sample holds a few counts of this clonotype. The DNA of the CDR3 is TGTGCCAGCAGCTTCAGGGGATGGAACACTGAAGCTTTCTTT. Translation: CASSFRGWNTEAFF. The rearrangement links TRBV6-1 to TRBJ1-1; possibly TRBD1 for D (6 bases). This CDR3 is 14 amino acids long. CDR1 is MNHNS and CDR2 is SASEGT in the germline V gene. The germline V and J ends were trimmed by 6 bases and 1 base, with 12 bases remaining between them.

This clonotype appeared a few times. The DNA for the CDR3 is TGTGCCAGCAGATCGACTAGCGGAGCCTACAATGAGCAGTTCTTC. Translated, it gives CASRSTSGAYNEQFF. The V gene is TRBV7-2, the J gene TRBJ2-1; 9 nucleotides agree with TRBD2. J was trimmed by 2 bases and V by 6 bases; bases with no gene match: 5. In germline, CDR1 is SGHTA, CDR2 FQGNSA. The length of the CDR3 is 15 residues. Supplemented by reference TRBV7-2 and TRBJ2-1, the full variable domain reads GAGVSQSPSNKVTEKGKDVELRCDPISGHTALYWYRQSLGQGLEFLIYFQGNSAPDKSGLPSDRFSAERTGGSVSTLTIQRTQQEDSAVYLCASRSTSGAYNEQFFGPGTRLTVL.

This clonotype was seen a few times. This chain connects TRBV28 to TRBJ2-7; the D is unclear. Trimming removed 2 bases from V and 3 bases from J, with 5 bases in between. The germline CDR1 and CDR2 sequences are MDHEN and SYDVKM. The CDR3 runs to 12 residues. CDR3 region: CASSLVFYEQYF. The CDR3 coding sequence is TGTGCCAGCAGTTTAGTCTTCTACGAGCAGTACTTC.

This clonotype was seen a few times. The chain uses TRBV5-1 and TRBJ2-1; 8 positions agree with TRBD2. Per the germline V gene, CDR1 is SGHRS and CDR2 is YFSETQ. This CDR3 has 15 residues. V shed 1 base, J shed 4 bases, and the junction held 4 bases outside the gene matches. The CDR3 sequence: CASSLPTSGYNEQFF. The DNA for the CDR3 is TGCGCCAGCAGCTTGCCCACTAGCGGATACAATGAGCAGTTCTTC.

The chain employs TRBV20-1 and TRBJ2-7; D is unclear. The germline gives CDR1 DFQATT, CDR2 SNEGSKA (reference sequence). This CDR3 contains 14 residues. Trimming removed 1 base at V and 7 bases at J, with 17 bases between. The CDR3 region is CSARGSGGATEQYF. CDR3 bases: TGCAGTGCTAGAGGGTCAGGTGGAGCTACGGAGCAGTACTTC.

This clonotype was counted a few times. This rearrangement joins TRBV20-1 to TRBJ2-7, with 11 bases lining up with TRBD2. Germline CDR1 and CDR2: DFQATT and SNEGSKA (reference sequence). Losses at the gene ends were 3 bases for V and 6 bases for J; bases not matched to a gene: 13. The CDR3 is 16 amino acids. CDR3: CSASPSGRTGEAEQYF. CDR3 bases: TGCAGTGCTAGTCCTAGCGGGAGGACGGGTGAGGCCGAGCAGTACTTC.

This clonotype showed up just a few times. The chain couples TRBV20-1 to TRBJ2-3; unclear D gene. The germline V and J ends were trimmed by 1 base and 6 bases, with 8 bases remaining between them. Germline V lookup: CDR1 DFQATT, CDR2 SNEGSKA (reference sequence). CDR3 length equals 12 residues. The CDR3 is CSARARYDTQYF. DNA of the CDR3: TGCAGTGCTAGAGCGAGATACGATACGCAGTATTTT.

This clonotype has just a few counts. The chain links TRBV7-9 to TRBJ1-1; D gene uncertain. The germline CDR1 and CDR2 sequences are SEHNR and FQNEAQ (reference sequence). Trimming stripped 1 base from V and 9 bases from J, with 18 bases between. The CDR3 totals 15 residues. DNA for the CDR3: TGTGCCAGCAGCTTAGGCCCTCCCGGGTTCTATCAAGCTTTCTTT. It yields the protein CASSLGPPGFYQAFF.

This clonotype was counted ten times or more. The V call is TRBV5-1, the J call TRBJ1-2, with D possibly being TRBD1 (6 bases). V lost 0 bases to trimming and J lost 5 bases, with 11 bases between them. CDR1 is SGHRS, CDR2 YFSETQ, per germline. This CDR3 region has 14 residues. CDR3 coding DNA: TGCGCCAGCAGCTTGGGCCGGGGGCTGTATGGCTACACCTTC. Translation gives CASSLGRGLYGYTF.

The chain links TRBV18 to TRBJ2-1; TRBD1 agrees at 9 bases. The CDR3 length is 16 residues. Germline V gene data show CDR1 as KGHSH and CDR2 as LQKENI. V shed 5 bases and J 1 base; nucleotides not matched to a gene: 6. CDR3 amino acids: CASSSTGGGSYNEQFF. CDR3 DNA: TGTGCCAGCTCATCGACAGGGGGTGGATCCTACAATGAGCAGTTCTTC.

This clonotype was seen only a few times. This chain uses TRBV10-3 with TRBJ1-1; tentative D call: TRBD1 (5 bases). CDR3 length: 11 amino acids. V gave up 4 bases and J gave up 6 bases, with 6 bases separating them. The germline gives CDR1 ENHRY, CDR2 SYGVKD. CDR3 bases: TGTGCCATCAGTGGAGGGGCTGAAGCTTTCTTT. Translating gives CAISGGAEAFF.

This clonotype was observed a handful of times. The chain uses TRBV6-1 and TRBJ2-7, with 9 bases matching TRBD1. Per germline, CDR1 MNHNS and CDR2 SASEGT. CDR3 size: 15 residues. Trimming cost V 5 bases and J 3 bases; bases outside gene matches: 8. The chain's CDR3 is CASSTNRGQFYEQYF. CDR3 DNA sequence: TGTGCCAGCAGTACCAACAGGGGGCAGTTCTACGAGCAGTACTTC.